A single sample is the source of the 30 T cell receptor beta chains below, sequenced in a study of blood T cell repertoires in COVID-19. Assay: immunoSEQ multiplex PCR; the TCRdb copy retains only in-frame clones and omits some. This sample has tens of thousands of clones, with approximately 90% found just once. Sequencing was carried out using peripheral blood. These receptors all come from a woman aged 40 to 50 with active COVID-19.

The rearrangement joins TRBV7-9 to TRBJ2-2; 14 nucleotides agree with TRBD2. V was pared by 5 bases and J by 3 bases, with 5 bases of the junction left unmatched. From germline, CDR1 is SEHNR and CDR2 FQNEAQ (reference sequence). The CDR3 covers 17 residues. The CDR3 bases are TGTGCCAGCAGCCAGACTAGCGGGGGGGCATACACCGGGGAGCTGTTTTTT. Its translation: CASSQTSGGAYTGELFF.

The genes are TRBV7-9 and TRBJ2-3, with D tentatively TRBD2 (6 bases). The V end lost 5 bases, the J end lost 2 bases, and 14 bases lay between the germline ends. Germline V gene data show CDR1 as SEHNR and CDR2 as FQNEAQ (reference sequence). This CDR3 has 15 amino acids. In DNA, the CDR3 is TGTGCCAGCAGCCCGCTGGCGGGGCACACAGATACGCAGTATTTT. It encodes CASSPLAGHTDTQYF.

V and J are TRBV30 and TRBJ2-7; a possible D gene is TRBD2 (6 bases). This CDR3 comprises 14 residues. Germline CDR1 reads GTSNPN; CDR2 reads SVGIG (reference sequence). Trimming shortened V by 2 bases and J by 6 bases, and 17 bases separated the two germline ends. The CDR3 DNA sequence: TGTGCCTGGAGTCGGGACTCCTTGTTCGGCGAGCAGTACTTC. As protein: CAWSRDSLFGEQYF.

As DNA, the CDR3 is TGCGCCAGCAGCCAAGATTCGCCGGTAGACTATGGCTACACCTTC. Its protein product is CASSQDSPVDYGYTF. The chain joins TRBV4-3 to TRBJ1-2; D is unresolved. The CDR3 is made up of 15 amino acids. Deletions cut 0 bases from V and 3 bases from J, with 11 bases between. The germline V gene encodes CDR1 LGHNA and CDR2 YSLEER.

The chain links TRBV19 to TRBJ1-5; 7 nucleotides line up with TRBD1. This CDR3 is 14 amino acids long. Germline V lookup: CDR1 LNHDA, CDR2 SQIVND (reference sequence). With V trimmed by 6 bases and J by 4 bases, 6 bases remained unmatched. CDR3 DNA: TGTGCCAGTAGGATGACAGGGTTTAATCAGCCCCAGCATTTT. This translates into CASRMTGFNQPQHF.

The chain's CDR3 is CASSPGTSVETQYF. DNA of the CDR3: TGTGCCAGCAGCCCTGGGACTAGCGTCGAGACCCAGTACTTC. This chain uses TRBV7-9 with TRBJ2-5; TRBD2 matches at 10 bases. The CDR3 sequence is 14 residues long. V lost 5 bases, J lost 5 bases, and 5 bases stayed unmatched. Germline CDR1 SEHNR, CDR2 FQNEAQ (reference sequence).

This chain's CDR3 is CASSLVGGGRQETQYF. In nucleotides, the CDR3 is TGTGCCAGCAGCTTAGTGGGGGGAGGCCGCCAAGAGACCCAGTACTTC. The gene calls are TRBV11-3 and TRBJ2-5; the D gene is possibly TRBD2 (6 bases). V gave up 1 base and J gave up 1 base, with 13 bases separating them. Germline-derived CDR1 and CDR2 are SGHNT and YENEEA. CDR3 length: 16 residues.

The chain joins TRBV5-1 to TRBJ2-5; 7 bases align to TRBD1. Germline CDR1 and CDR2: SGHRS and YFSETQ. Trimming cost V 3 bases and J 0 bases; bases outside gene matches: 2. CDR3 length equals 14 residues. The CDR3 coding sequence is TGCGCCAGCAGCTCGGGACAGTACCAAGAGACCCAGTACTTC. Residues: CASSSGQYQETQYF.

V and J are TRBV11-3 and TRBJ2-5; 8 bases are shared with TRBD1. V trimming: 2 bases; J trimming: 2 bases; junction bases outside the gene matches: 7. Germline assignment: CDR1 SGHNT and CDR2 YENEEA. The CDR3 sequence is 16 residues long. The CDR3 nucleotides are TGTGCCAGCAGCTTAAGGACAGGGTGGCCTCAAGAGACCCAGTACTTC. Protein product: CASSLRTGWPQETQYF. The full variable domain, rest sourced from reference TRBV11-3 and TRBJ2-5, is EAGVVQSPRYKIIEKKQPVAFWCNPISGHNTLYWYLQNLGQGPELLIRYENEEAVDDSQLPKDRFSAERLKGVDSTLKIQPAELGDSAVYLCASSLRTGWPQETQYFGPGTRLLVL.

The chain is built from TRBV5-1 and TRBJ1-1; D is unclear. V dropped 5 bases and J dropped 2 bases, with 10 bases sitting between them. The germline V gene has CDR1 SGHRS and CDR2 YFSETQ. The CDR3 sequence is 13 residues long. The CDR3 bases are TGCGCCAGCAGGTTCGGAGATAACACTGAAGCTTTCTTT. This gives the protein CASRFGDNTEAFF.

CDR3 sequence: CASSQDHSPVGSHATNEKLFF. The CDR3 DNA sequence: TGCGCCAGCAGCCAAGATCACAGTCCAGTAGGCAGCCATGCAACTAATGAAAAACTGTTTTTT. The chain employs TRBV4-3 and TRBJ1-4; D gene ambiguous. The CDR3 contains 21 residues. V gave up 0 bases and J gave up 0 bases, with 23 bases separating them. Germline lookup yields CDR1 LGHNA and CDR2 YSLEER.

In this sample, this clone turned up once. This rearrangement joins TRBV7-2 to TRBJ2-7; 9 nucleotides align to TRBD1. Germline V gene data show CDR1 as SGHTA and CDR2 as FQGNSA. The CDR3 sequence is 14 residues long. Trimming took 5 bases from V and 3 from J; bases not matched to a gene: 5. The CDR3 DNA reads TGTGCCAGCAGCCTCAGGACAGGGGACTACGAGCAGTACTTC. Translated: CASSLRTGDYEQYF. The full variable domain, rest sourced from reference TRBV7-2 and TRBJ2-7, is GAGVSQSPSNKVTEKGKDVELRCDPISGHTALYWYRQSLGQGLEFLIYFQGNSAPDKSGLPSDRFSAERTGGSVSTLTIQRTQQEDSAVYLCASSLRTGDYEQYFGPGTRLTVT.

The rearrangement uses TRBV19 and TRBJ2-2, with 13 positions matching TRBD2. This CDR3 spans 15 amino acids. Trimming cost V 6 bases and J 4 bases; bases outside gene matches: 2. The germline V gene encodes CDR1 LNHDA and CDR2 SQIVND (reference sequence). The CDR3, as DNA: TGTGCCAGTAGCACTAGCGGGGGGGCCACCGGGGAGCTGTTTTTT. It is translated as CASSTSGGATGELFF.

The chain couples TRBV6-5 to TRBJ1-6; 7 bases agree with TRBD1. Germline CDR1 reads MNHEY; CDR2 reads SVGAGI. V was pared by 8 bases and J by 9 bases, with 4 bases of the junction left unmatched. This CDR3 has 12 residues. CDR3 DNA: TGTGCCAGCCAGGGGGTTGGTTCACCCCTCCACTTT. Translation gives CASQGVGSPLHF.

The chain combines TRBV11-3 with TRBJ2-1; 7 nucleotides agree with TRBD2. Germline CDR1 reads SGHNT; CDR2 reads YENEEA. The trim removed 4 bases at V and 3 bases at J, leaving 6 bases unmatched. This CDR3 contains 15 residues. The CDR3 nucleotides read TGTGCCAGCAGCTCGAGCGGGGCTTTCTACAATGAGCAGTTCTTC. Its translation is CASSSSGAFYNEQFF.

CDR3 loop: CASSAQGALSPLHF. In DNA form, the CDR3 reads TGTGCCAGCAGCGCCCAGGGGGCACTGTCACCCCTCCACTTT. The chain couples TRBV9 to TRBJ1-6, with TRBD1 identical over 8 bases. Germline lookup yields CDR1 SGDLS and CDR2 YYNGEE. This CDR3 contains 14 residues. The V and J ends lost 3 bases and 10 bases, in that order; junction bases with no gene match: 6.

The chain links TRBV7-3 to TRBJ2-1; TRBD2 matches 12 bases. CDR3 length: 13 amino acids. The V gene's germline CDR1 is SGHTA and CDR2 FQGTGA. J was trimmed by 13 bases and V by 5 bases; bases with no gene match: 6. The DNA of the CDR3 is TGTGCCAGCAGCCAGACTAGCGGGGGTAATCAGTTCTTC. This gives the protein CASSQTSGGNQFF.

The chain combines TRBV30 with TRBJ1-1, with D uncertain. V was cut by 0 bases and J by 6 bases, with 11 bases left in between. Germline-derived CDR1 and CDR2 are GTSNPN and SVGIG (reference sequence). The CDR3 totals 13 residues. DNA for the CDR3: TGTGCCTGGAGTGTACCGGGGAAACCTGAAGCTTTCTTT. Its protein product is CAWSVPGKPEAFF. Filled out from reference TRBV30 and TRBJ1-1, the complete variable domain reads SQTIHQWPATLVQPVGSPLSLECTVEGTSNPNLYWYRQAAGRGLQLLFYSVGIGQISSEVPQNLSASRPQDRQFILSSKKLLLSDSGFYLCAWSVPGKPEAFFGQGTRLTVV.

The J gene is TRBJ2-2, the V gene TRBV4-2, with TRBD2 matching over 10 bases. The CDR3 is made up of 19 amino acids. Per the germline V gene, CDR1 is LGHNA and CDR2 is YNFKEQ. The V gene end was trimmed by 4 bases and the J gene end by 3 bases; junction bases not matched to a gene: 14. This CDR3 reads CASSPASSGGILHTGELFF. CDR3 bases: TGTGCCAGCAGCCCGGCAAGTAGCGGGGGGATCTTGCACACCGGGGAGCTGTTTTTT.

This chain joins TRBV5-4 and TRBJ2-3; 7 positions match TRBD2. The CDR3 runs to 15 residues. Trimming took 2 bases from V and 1 from J; bases not matched to a gene: 4. The germline V gene has CDR1 SGHNT and CDR2 YYREEE (reference sequence). The CDR3 DNA reads TGTGCCAGCAGCTTAAGAAGCGGGGGCACAGATACGCAGTATTTT. It is translated as CASSLRSGGTDTQYF.

The chain joins TRBV6-2 or TRBV6-3 to TRBJ1-1, with D unclear. The germline V gene encodes CDR1 MNHEY and CDR2 SVGEGT. The CDR3 spans 14 residues. The V and J ends lost 3 bases and 1 base respectively, with 9 bases between them. The CDR3 sequence: CASSYSEKNTEAFF. The CDR3 nucleotides read TGTGCCAGCAGTTATTCGGAGAAGAACACTGAAGCTTTCTTT.

The CDR3: CASSLGQESTNEKLFF. CDR3 in DNA: TGCGCCAGCAGCTTGGGGCAGGAATCAACTAATGAAAAACTGTTTTTT. This rearrangement joins TRBV5-1 to TRBJ1-4; D gene uncertain. The CDR3 loop spans 16 amino acids. V was cut by 0 bases and J by 0 bases, with 9 bases left in between. The germline gives CDR1 SGHRS, CDR2 YFSETQ. Drawing the rest from reference TRBV5-1 and TRBJ1-4, the complete variable domain is KAGVTQTPRYLIKTRGQQVTLSCSPISGHRSVSWYQQTPGQGLQFLFEYFSETQRNKGNFPGRFSGRQFSNSRSEMNVSTLELGDSALYLCASSLGQESTNEKLFFGSGTQLSVL.

The V and J genes are TRBV6-1 and TRBJ1-2, with 9 bases matching TRBD1. With V trimmed by 1 base and J by 3 bases, 3 bases remained unmatched. Germline values: CDR1 MNHNS, CDR2 SASEGT. The length of the CDR3 is 15 residues. CDR3 loop: CASSEGTGEHYGYTF. Written as DNA, the CDR3 is TGTGCCAGCAGTGAAGGGACAGGGGAGCACTATGGCTACACCTTC.

In regard to this clone: This sample also contains other DNA sequences that code for the same CDR3. The chain uses TRBV7-2 and TRBJ2-5; tentative D call: TRBD1 (6 bases). V was shortened by 5 bases and J by 2 bases, with 12 bases between the two germline ends. This CDR3 region has 14 residues. Germline V gene lookup returns CDR1 SGHTA and CDR2 FQGNSA. The CDR3 DNA follows: TGTGCCAGCAGCCCCGGACAGAGACAAGAGACCCAGTACTTC. It is translated as CASSPGQRQETQYF.

This chain joins TRBV5-1 and TRBJ1-4; D is possibly TRBD1 (5 bases). Germline V gene sequence: CDR1 SGHRS, CDR2 YFSETQ. The CDR3 covers 14 residues. V was trimmed by 2 bases and J by 7 bases, leaving 12 bases between them. In DNA, the CDR3 is TGCGCCAGCAGCTTCGGGGGTTTGGGTGAAAAACTGTTTTTT. Translation: CASSFGGLGEKLFF.

This clone was recorded a few times. The CDR3 region is CASSLALMAGVNQPQHF. The CDR3 coding sequence is TGTGCCAGCAGCTTGGCCCTTATGGCAGGGGTGAATCAGCCCCAGCATTTT. The V call is TRBV5-5, the J call TRBJ1-5, with D possibly being TRBD1 (6 bases). This CDR3 is built from 17 residues. Per the germline V gene, CDR1 is SGHKS and CDR2 is YYEKEE (reference sequence). Trimming shortened V by 0 bases and J by 4 bases, and 17 bases separated the two germline ends.

In the case of this clone: Other nucleotide sequences in the sample specify the same CDR3. The rearrangement links TRBV5-4 to TRBJ1-2, with 8 bases fitting TRBD1. Per the germline V gene, CDR1 is SGHNT and CDR2 is YYREEE (reference sequence). CDR3 length: 13 amino acids. J gave up 5 bases and V 4 bases, and 4 bases lay outside the gene matches. For the CDR3, the DNA is TGTGCCAGCAGCCATGACAGGGGATATGGCTACACCTTC. As protein: CASSHDRGYGYTF.

As regards this clone: One junction end does not reproduce the germline sequence, and a read error may be involved. The V call is TRBV18, the J call TRBJ1-2; perhaps TRBD1 as D (6 bases). Germline assignment: CDR1 KGHSH and CDR2 LQKENI. The CDR3 length is 13 residues. This CDR3 reads CASSPYLDSRGFF. The CDR3 DNA reads as TGTGCCAGCTCACCTTATCTGGACAGCCGGGGTTTCTTC.

This clone occurred once. The chain couples TRBV6-5 to TRBJ1-5; D gene unclear. Germline CDR1 MNHEY, CDR2 SVGAGI. The CDR3 is 13 residues long. V was shortened by 6 bases and J by 3 bases, with 9 bases between the two germline ends. In nucleotides, the CDR3 is TGTGCCAGCAGCATAAGCCTCAATCAGCCCCAGCATTTT. Encoded protein: CASSISLNQPQHF.

The chain is built from TRBV6-5 and TRBJ1-6; D remains unclear. In germline, CDR1 is MNHEY, CDR2 SVGAGI. V was trimmed by 5 bases and J by 9 bases, leaving 8 bases between them. The CDR3 length is 12 residues. DNA of the CDR3: TGTGCCAGCAGTATAAGAGGTTCACCCCTCCACTTT. Translating gives CASSIRGSPLHF.